This T cell receptor beta chain was sequenced in a study of vaccination and CD4 T cells after COVID-19. Study information: A CEFX pool, an HIV-1 Nef pool, or else no peptide went into the control cultures.

The sample's treatment: roughly 10-day PBMC culture with coronavirus spike peptide pools or control peptides (ViraFEST assay). The CDR3 runs to 16 residues. Germline trimming cut 2 bases from V and 7 bases from J; bases unmatched to any gene: 7. The germline gives CDR1 LNHNV, CDR2 YYDKDF (reference sequence). Cultured CD4+ T-cell DNA underwent Oncomine TCR Beta short-read sequencing. TCRdb independently ran MiXCR on the PCR reads; one entry per CDR3 protein. The table includes some 25,000 distinct CDR3 sequences, about 64% detected once. This clonotype was counted between two and nine times. The target antigen is unknown.

Sequencing was done on a sample of CD4+ T cells from blood, cultured in vitro. The sequence was obtained from a human donor who had recovered from COVID-19. The rearrangement joins TRBV15 to TRBJ2-2, with 10 bases aligning to TRBD2. Here the CDR3 DNA reads TGTGCCACCAGCAGACAGGGACTAGCGAGTGGCGGGGAGCTGTTTTTT. Translating gives CATSRQGLASGGELFF. The full variable domain, its missing parts supplied by reference TRBV15 and TRBJ2-2, is DAMVIQNPRYQVTQFGKPVTLSCSQTLNHNVMYWYQQKSSQAPKLLFHYYDKDFNNEADTPDNFQSRRPNTSFCFLDIRSPGLGDTAMYLCATSRQGLASGGELFFGEGSRLTVL.